This T cell receptor (beta chain) was recovered during a study of blood T cell repertoires in COVID-19. Across the study: From T cells, B-cell-depleted T cells, or PBMCs came the material, which was cDNA or gDNA.

Sequencing used immunoSEQ multiplex PCR; TCRdb keeps in-frame clones, though not all of them. Of about 160,000 clones in the sample, more than 70% were seen once. The study recruited people aged about 18 to 95 years across approximately 24 US areas. For recovered donors of Cohort 3, there were two negative PCRs, clearance, or symptom resolution. Trimming shortened V by 5 bases and J by 4 bases, and 23 bases separated the two germline ends. CDR3 length: 17 amino acids. Germline V CDR1 and CDR2: SGHTA, FQGTGA. Source material: PBMCs or T cells enriched from blood (not recorded which). V is TRBV7-3 and J is TRBJ2-5; possible D gene TRBD2, 6 bases. This receptor was identified in a man aged 55 to 70 who had recovered from COVID-19. CDR3 nucleotides: TGTGCCAGCAGCAAAACCTCTAGCCGCCTGGGGGGAGAGACCCAGTACTTC. As protein: CASSKTSSRLGGETQYF.